These 25 T cell receptor beta chains were all obtained from the same sample, sequenced in a study of blood T cell repertoires in COVID-19. The assay was immunoSEQ multiplex PCR, and TCRdb's table has in-frame clones only and misses some. The table includes about 240,000 clones, roughly 80% detected once. What was sequenced was peripheral blood. These receptors were taken from a woman aged 80 or over with acute or convalescent COVID-19.

The genes are TRBV7-9 and TRBJ1-1, with D possibly matching TRBD1 (5 bases). The CDR3 length is 13 residues. Germline CDR1 reads SEHNR; CDR2 reads FQNEAQ (reference sequence). Between the trimmed V and J ends, which lost 8 bases and 1 base, there was a span of 11 bases. CDR3 sequence (DNA): TGTGCCAGCGGCGGTCAGGGGAACACTGAAGCTTTCTTT. It translates to CASGGQGNTEAFF.

V and J are TRBV2 and TRBJ2-3, with 10 bases fitting TRBD1. CDR3 length: 15 amino acids. V dropped 2 bases and J dropped 3; count of bases not matched to a gene: 2. CDR1 and CDR2 from the germline V gene are SNHLY and FYNNEI. Here the CDR3 DNA reads TGTGCCAGCAGTGAACGGGACAGGGGTACAGATACGCAGTATTTT. It is translated as CASSERDRGTDTQYF. The full variable domain, in which reference TRBV2 and TRBJ2-3 provide the parts outside the CDR3, is EPEVTQTPSHQVTQMGQEVILRCVPISNHLYFYWYRQILGQKVEFLVSFYNNEISEKSEIFDDQFSVERPDGSNFTLKIRSTKLEDSAMYFCASSERDRGTDTQYFGPGTRLTVL.

V usage is TRBV11-3 and J usage is TRBJ2-1; 9 positions match TRBD1. CDR3 length: 14 amino acids. The germline V gene encodes CDR1 SGHNT and CDR2 YENEEA. V lost 5 bases, J lost 6 bases, and 5 bases stayed unmatched. For the CDR3, the DNA is TGTGCCAGCAGCAACCCGGACAGGGGCAATGAGCAGTTCTTC. It yields the protein CASSNPDRGNEQFF.

The gene calls are TRBV20-1 and TRBJ2-7, with a weak D call TRBD1 (5 bases). Trimming left V 3 bases short and J 6 bases short, with 15 bases between. CDR1 is DFQATT and CDR2 is SNEGSKA in the germline V gene (reference sequence). The CDR3 consists of 13 residues. The CDR3 nucleotides are TGCAGTGCTAGTCAGGGTGAGTGGCGCGAGCAGTACTTC. As protein: CSASQGEWREQYF.

The chain joins TRBV14 to TRBJ2-3, with 16 bases that match TRBD2. Germline values: CDR1 SGHDN, CDR2 FVKESK. V shed 3 bases, J shed 5 bases, and the junction held 11 bases outside the gene matches. CDR3 length equals 19 residues. The CDR3 DNA is TGTGCCAGCAGCCAGACGGGACTAGCGGGGGGGAAATCACAAGATACGCAGTATTTT. It translates to CASSQTGLAGGKSQDTQYF.

This clone showed up just a few times. The chain has TRBV30 and TRBJ1-5; D is unresolved. Trimming removed 1 base from V and 2 bases from J, with 15 bases in between. CDR3 length: 16 amino acids. Germline assignment: CDR1 GTSNPN and CDR2 SVGIG (reference sequence). CDR3 nucleotide sequence: TGTGCCTGGAGTGGCCCCCTTAGCACTGGCAATCAGCCCCAGCATTTT. Translating it yields CAWSGPLSTGNQPQHF.

This clone is a singleton in its sample. CDR3 sequence (DNA): TGTGCCAGCAGCCATGGAGCTCGGGGTGGGGAGAATGAAAAACTGTTTTTT. This gives the protein CASSHGARGGENEKLFF. The chain combines TRBV3-1 (or the pseudogene TRBV3-2) with TRBJ1-4; unclear D gene. V gave up 3 bases and J gave up 5 bases, with 19 bases separating them. Germline loops: CDR1 LGHDT, CDR2 YNNKEL (reference sequence). The CDR3 is 17 amino acids.

Note on this clone: Other DNA sequences from this sample encode an identical CDR3 as well. The V and J genes are TRBV3-1 (or the pseudogene TRBV3-2) and TRBJ2-3; D may be TRBD2 (5 bases). Germline lookup yields CDR1 LGHDT and CDR2 YNNKEL (reference sequence). The CDR3 runs 13 residues. Trimming left V 4 bases short and J 1 base short, with 6 bases between. CDR3 DNA sequence: TGTGCCAGCAGCCCCGGGGGCACAGATACGCAGTATTTT. As protein: CASSPGGTDTQYF.

Concerning this clone: This sample also contains other DNA sequences that code for the same CDR3. The rearrangement joins TRBV5-5 to TRBJ1-3; D ambiguous. V was cut by 2 bases and J by 2 bases, with 8 bases left in between. Germline V gene lookup returns CDR1 SGHKS and CDR2 YYEKEE (reference sequence). The CDR3 is 14 amino acids. CDR3 nucleotide sequence: TGTGCCAGCAGCTTTGGTACAACTGGAAACACCATATATTTT. Translated: CASSFGTTGNTIYF.

The gene calls are TRBV6-5 and TRBJ2-2; tentative D call: TRBD2 (5 bases). This CDR3 is built from 14 residues. Between the trimmed V and J ends, which lost 6 bases and 2 bases, there was a span of 10 bases. Germline-derived CDR1 and CDR2 are MNHEY and SVGAGI. In nucleotides, the CDR3 is TGTGCCAGCAGATGGACGGGAAACACCGGGGAGCTGTTTTTT. It translates to CASRWTGNTGELFF.

The J gene is TRBJ2-3, the V gene TRBV5-4, with D perhaps matching TRBD2 (6 bases). Germline V gene data show CDR1 as SGHNT and CDR2 as YYREEE (reference sequence). The V end was cut by 4 bases, the J end by 6 bases, with 24 bases between. This CDR3 region has 17 residues. CDR3 nucleotide sequence: TGTGCCAGCAGCGTGGTCCAAAGGGCGGGGCTCCGGGATACGCAGTATTTT. The encoded protein is CASSVVQRAGLRDTQYF.

J is TRBJ2-3 and V is TRBV11-2; no clear D gene. V dropped 3 bases and J dropped 4 bases, with 17 bases sitting between them. The germline CDR1 and CDR2 sequences are SGHAT and FQNNGV. CDR3 size: 16 residues. The CDR3 bases are TGTGCCAGCAGCTTCAGGATTATGGTAGGCGCAGATACGCAGTATTTT. Its protein product is CASSFRIMVGADTQYF.

V and J are TRBV21-1 and TRBJ2-4; TRBD1, the D gene given by the table, was not confirmed from the DNA. TRBV21-1 is recorded as a pseudogene. The CDR3 has 14 residues. The CDR3 here is CASSKDPGKNIQYF. DNA for the CDR3: TGTGCCAGCAGCAAAGACCCAGGGAAAAACATTCAGTACTTC.

V usage is TRBV6-6 and J usage is TRBJ2-2, with 7 bases aligning to TRBD1. Trimming removed 4 bases from V and 5 bases from J; junction bases left unmatched: 7. This CDR3 is 15 amino acids long. CDR1 and CDR2 from the germline V gene are MNHNY and SVGAGI (reference sequence). The CDR3 nucleotides read TGTGCCAGCAGTTTCCGGGACAGCCATACCGGGGAGCTGTTTTTT. Encoded protein: CASSFRDSHTGELFF.

The gene calls are TRBV5-1 and TRBJ2-6; D might be TRBD2 (6 bases). CDR3 length: 15 residues. V lost 3 bases, J lost 4 bases, and 11 bases lay in between. Germline V lookup: CDR1 SGHRS, CDR2 YFSETQ. Here the CDR3 DNA reads TGCGCCAGCAGCTCGGCTGGGAGGGGGGCCAACGTCCTGACTTTC. It codes for CASSSAGRGANVLTF.

This clone was seen once. The V and J genes are TRBV11-2 and TRBJ2-7; 7 positions match TRBD1. The CDR3 is 13 amino acids. Trimming at V came to 3 bases and at J to 5 bases, leaving 4 bases not matched to a gene. Germline V gene sequence: CDR1 SGHAT, CDR2 FQNNGV. CDR3: CASSFSGQHEQYF. The CDR3 region has the DNA TGTGCCAGCAGCTTTTCGGGACAGCACGAGCAGTACTTC.

The chain recombines TRBV7-9 with TRBJ1-1, with D unresolved. Germline CDR1 and CDR2: SEHNR and FQNEAQ (reference sequence). The CDR3 has 14 residues. V gave up 5 bases and J gave up 5 bases, with 15 bases separating them. CDR3 bases: TGTGCCAGCAGCCGCAATATGTTAGCGACTGAAGCTTTCTTT. Protein product: CASSRNMLATEAFF.

The rearrangement uses TRBV6-5 and TRBJ2-2, with 8 bases identical to TRBD2. Germline CDR1 and CDR2: MNHEY and SVGAGI. This CDR3 is built from 14 residues. The ends lost 8 bases at V and 1 base at J; junction bases unmatched: 3. The CDR3 reads CASRGGRNTGELFF. CDR3 in DNA: TGTGCCAGCCGCGGGGGGCGGAACACCGGGGAGCTGTTTTTT.

The chain joins TRBV5-6 to TRBJ2-1; weak D call: TRBD2 (5 bases). V was clipped by 6 bases and J by 0 bases, with 13 bases between them. The CDR3 has 15 amino acids. Germline-derived CDR1 and CDR2 are SGHDT and YYEEEE. The CDR3 spells CASNRPGSSYNEQFF. DNA for the CDR3: TGTGCCAGCAACCGTCCGGGGAGCTCCTACAATGAGCAGTTCTTC. Filled out from reference TRBV5-6 and TRBJ2-1, the complete variable domain reads DAGVTQSPTHLIKTRGQQVTLRCSPKSGHDTVSWYQQALGQGPQFIFQYYEEEERQRGNFPDRFSGHQFPNYSSELNVNALLLGDSALYLCASNRPGSSYNEQFFGPGTRLTVL.

The chain combines TRBV14 with TRBJ2-3; TRBD2 agrees at 14 bases. The trim removed 5 bases at V and 6 bases at J, leaving 16 bases unmatched. Germline CDR1 SGHDN, CDR2 FVKESK. The CDR3 is 19 amino acids. The CDR3 nucleotides read TGTGCCAGCAGCTCAAGACTAGCGGGGGGGATTTCGGTTCAGGATACGCAGTATTTT. Protein: CASSSRLAGGISVQDTQYF.

This sequence joins TRBV7-9 and TRBJ1-1, with no clear D. Deletions cut 7 bases from V and 4 bases from J, with 13 bases between. Per germline, CDR1 SEHNR and CDR2 FQNEAQ (reference sequence). This CDR3 has 13 amino acids. The CDR3 loop reads CASTDGLTTEAFF. DNA of the CDR3: TGTGCCAGCACCGACGGACTGACCACTGAAGCTTTCTTT.

This chain links TRBV18 with TRBJ1-5, with 9 bases that match TRBD1. CDR3 length: 15 amino acids. Trimming at V came to 5 bases and at J to 7 bases, leaving 9 bases not matched to a gene. Germline CDR1 and CDR2: KGHSH and LQKENI. The CDR3 protein is CASSLTGGSLQPQHF. CDR3 in DNA: TGTGCCAGCTCATTGACAGGGGGGTCGCTACAGCCCCAGCATTTT.

The V and J genes are TRBV12-3 or TRBV12-4 and TRBJ2-7; no firm D call. The CDR3 is made up of 13 amino acids. The V end lost 4 bases, the J end lost 1 base, and 8 bases lay between the germline ends. CDR3 sequence reads: CASSSGFSYEQYF. Written as DNA, the CDR3 is TGTGCCAGCAGTTCCGGGTTTTCCTACGAGCAGTACTTC.

The V and J genes are TRBV3-1 (or the pseudogene TRBV3-2) and TRBJ1-6; D is unresolved. The V gene lost 4 bases and the J gene lost 9 bases, with 16 bases spanning the gap. CDR3 size: 15 residues. Germline-derived CDR1 and CDR2 are LGHDT and YNNKEL (reference sequence). CDR3 region: CASSPEFLDVSPLHF. CDR3 DNA: TGTGCCAGCAGCCCGGAGTTTTTGGATGTTTCACCCCTCCACTTT.

Only one count was recorded for this clone. The gene calls are TRBV6-6 and TRBJ1-1, with 9 bases fitting TRBD1. The CDR3 contains 13 residues. V shed 7 bases and J 5 bases; nucleotides not matched to a gene: 5. Germline V gives CDR1 MNHNY, CDR2 SVGAGI (reference sequence). This chain's CDR3 is CASTSDRGTEAFF. The CDR3 DNA reads TGTGCCAGCACCTCTGACAGGGGGACTGAAGCTTTCTTT.